This T cell receptor (beta chain) stems from a study of T cells in severe cutaneous drug reactions. Whole-study context: Enrollment required a probable or definite RegiSCAR diagnosis of SJS/TEN or DRESS. The ALDEN and Naranjo causality algorithms determined the culprit drug.

Sequenced patients had Stevens-Johnson syndrome or toxic epidermal necrolysis caused by carbamazepine. Libraries were made by iRepertoire multiplex PCR with TCR subtype-specific primers for bulk and single-cell sequencing. TCRdb reprocessed the multiplex PCR reads and keeps a single row for each CDR3 protein, giving no DNA. The ten most abundant clones cover approximately 31% of a sample with more than 6,500 distinct CDR3 sequences. The TCR sequence derives from a human donor with toxic epidermal necrolysis, a severe cutaneous drug reaction. The source material was cells from a skin blister.

CDR3 in amino acids: CASSLGGQGFFQPQHF. The gene calls are TRBV7-2 and TRBJ1-5; as DNA is missing, the TRBD1 call by TCRdb cannot be tested. The germline V gene has CDR1 SGHTA and CDR2 FQGNSA. This CDR3 is 16 amino acids long. Full variable domain (missing parts from reference TRBV7-2 and TRBJ1-5): GAGVSQSPSNKVTEKGKDVELRCDPISGHTALYWYRQSLGQGLEFLIYFQGNSAPDKSGLPSDRFSAERTGGSVSTLTIQRTQQEDSAVYLCASSLGGQGFFQPQHFGDGTRLSIL.